The sequence of this T cell receptor (beta chain) was determined in a study of shared clonotypes between healthy human individuals. CDR3 length: 15 residues. Trimming removed 0 bases at V and 4 bases at J, with 12 bases between. CDR1 and CDR2 (germline): LNHNV, YYDKDF (reference sequence). Study-level results: Sample collection involved blood only; tissue repertoires are likely different.

Points on this clone: Its antigen remains unidentified.

Some clones are missing from TCRdb's copy, which holds only in-frame ones; the method was immunoSEQ multiplex PCR. The table records nearly 1 million clones, over 75% of them present only once. Specimen: memory CD4+ T cells sorted from blood. Subset indicated: CD45RA-negative fraction. This TCR was recovered from a man in his late teens or twenties in good health. The J gene is TRBJ1-1, the V gene TRBV15; D gene ambiguous. CDR3 nucleotides: TGTGCCACCAGCAGAGAGGGAGGGTTAGCCACTGAAGCTTTCTTT. Its translation is CATSREGGLATEAFF.